These T cell receptor beta chains were read from a single sample in a study of shared clonotypes between healthy human individuals. The data were produced by immunoSEQ multiplex PCR, yet TCRdb's version contains in-frame clones alone and is incomplete. The table records 1.6 million or so clones, approximately 98.5% of them present only once. Sequencing was carried out using naive CD4+ T cells sorted from blood. These receptors were taken from a man in his thirties or forties in good health. Both conserved end residues are part of each CDR3. D genes are given only for firm matches. A row's size may be missing; if present it is once, few, many or a size class.

d_gene: TRBD1
v_gene: TRBV5-1
len: 17
j_gene: TRBJ1-1
abundance: once
CDR3aa: CASNNLGTGAHNTEAFF
CDR3nt: TGCGCCAGCAATAATCTCGGGACAGGGGCACACAACACTGAAGCTTTCTTT

d_gene: NA
v_gene: TRBV7-7
len: 14
j_gene: TRBJ2-3
abundance: NA
CDR3aa: CASSSGTFTDTQYF
CDR3nt: TGTGCTAGCAGCTCAGGGACCTTCACAGATACGCAGTATTTT

d_gene: NA
v_gene: TRBV5-4
len: 15
j_gene: TRBJ2-3
abundance: once
CDR3aa: CASSLEPLSTDTQYF
CDR3nt: TGTGCCAGCAGCTTGGAACCGCTTAGCACAGATACGCAGTATTTT

d_gene: TRBD2
v_gene: TRBV10-1
len: 14
j_gene: TRBJ2-1
abundance: NA
CDR3aa: CASSRTSGSGEQFF
CDR3nt: TGCGCCAGCTCCCGGACTAGCGGGAGCGGGGAGCAGTTCTTC

d_gene: NA
v_gene: TRBV5-1
len: 15
j_gene: TRBJ2-2
abundance: NA
CDR3aa: CASSLARRGTGELFF
CDR3nt: TGCGCCAGCAGCTTGGCTCGTAGGGGGACCGGGGAGCTGTTTTTT

d_gene: NA
v_gene: TRBV2
len: 14
j_gene: TRBJ2-1
abundance: NA
CDR3aa: CASSPGPTYNEQFF
CDR3nt: TGTGCCAGCAGTCCGGGACCGACTTACAATGAGCAGTTCTTC

d_gene: TRBD2
v_gene: TRBV2
len: 14
j_gene: TRBJ2-2
abundance: NA
CDR3aa: CAKRLAQNTGELFF
CDR3nt: TGTGCCAAGAGACTAGCCCAGAACACCGGGGAGCTGTTTTTT

d_gene: TRBD1
v_gene: TRBV7-7
len: 13
j_gene: TRBJ2-3
abundance: NA
CDR3aa: CASSPQQGDTQYF
CDR3nt: TGTGCTAGCAGCCCTCAACAGGGGGATACGCAGTATTTT

d_gene: NA
v_gene: TRBV10-1
len: 12
j_gene: TRBJ2-7
abundance: NA
CDR3aa: CASSENPYEQYF
CDR3nt: TGCGCCAGCAGTGAAAACCCCTACGAGCAGTACTTC

d_gene: NA
v_gene: TRBV19
len: 14
j_gene: TRBJ2-7
abundance: NA
CDR3aa: CASSIGLSSYEQYF
CDR3nt: TGTGCCAGTAGTATAGGACTGAGCTCCTACGAGCAGTACTTC

d_gene: NA
v_gene: TRBV7-8
len: 16
j_gene: TRBJ2-1
abundance: once
CDR3aa: CASSSSALFSYNEQFF
CDR3nt: TGTGCCAGCAGCTCATCGGCTTTATTCTCCTACAATGAGCAGTTCTTC

d_gene: TRBD1
v_gene: TRBV7-3
len: 15
j_gene: TRBJ2-3
abundance: NA
CDR3aa: CASSPDRARTDTQYF
CDR3nt: TGTGCCAGCAGCCCGGACAGGGCCCGCACAGATACGCAGTATTTT

d_gene: NA
v_gene: TRBV10-1
len: 18
j_gene: TRBJ2-1
abundance: NA
CDR3aa: CASSEFPVGADFYNEQFF
CDR3nt: TGCGCCAGCAGTGAATTCCCGGTTGGGGCGGATTTCTACAATGAGCAGTTCTTC

d_gene: TRBD2
v_gene: TRBV5-1
len: 16
j_gene: TRBJ2-2
abundance: NA
CDR3aa: CASSPVVAGGTGELFF
CDR3nt: TGCGCCAGCAGCCCGGTGGTAGCGGGAGGCACCGGGGAGCTGTTTTTT

d_gene: TRBD2
v_gene: TRBV7-9
len: 15
j_gene: TRBJ2-1
abundance: NA
CDR3aa: CASSSGLAAYNEQFF
CDR3nt: TGTGCCAGCAGCTCGGGACTAGCGGCATACAATGAGCAGTTCTTC

d_gene: TRBD1
v_gene: TRBV7-2
len: 14
j_gene: TRBJ1-2
abundance: NA
CDR3aa: CASSFRDRTYGYTF
CDR3nt: TGTGCCAGCAGCTTCCGGGACAGAACATATGGCTACACCTTC

d_gene: TRBD1
v_gene: TRBV18
len: 13
j_gene: TRBJ2-2
abundance: NA
CDR3aa: CASSPGTDGELFF
CDR3nt: TGTGCCAGCTCACCAGGGACAGACGGGGAGCTGTTTTTT

d_gene: NA
v_gene: TRBV15
len: 15
j_gene: TRBJ2-7
abundance: NA
CDR3aa: CATSREGPRGHEQYF
CDR3nt: TGTGCCACCAGCAGAGAGGGACCGCGGGGCCACGAGCAGTACTTC

d_gene: NA
v_gene: TRBV6-1
len: 15
j_gene: TRBJ2-2
abundance: NA
CDR3aa: CASSEIDGNTGELFF
CDR3nt: TGTGCCAGCAGTGAGATTGATGGAAACACCGGGGAGCTGTTTTTT

d_gene: TRBD2
v_gene: TRBV7-6
len: 14
j_gene: TRBJ2-7
abundance: NA
CDR3aa: CASSLAMGGYEQYF
CDR3nt: TGTGCCAGCAGCTTAGCGATGGGGGGGTACGAGCAGTACTTC

d_gene: TRBD1
v_gene: TRBV11-1
len: 13
j_gene: TRBJ2-5
abundance: NA
CDR3aa: CASSLAQGTAQYF
CDR3nt: TGTGCCAGCAGCTTAGCCCAGGGGACAGCTCAGTACTTC

d_gene: NA
v_gene: TRBV7-2
len: 13
j_gene: TRBJ1-1
abundance: NA
CDR3aa: CASSLDLRFQAFF
CDR3nt: TGTGCCAGCAGCTTAGATTTGAGGTTTCAAGCTTTCTTT

d_gene: TRBD1
v_gene: TRBV27
len: 14
j_gene: TRBJ1-5
abundance: NA
CDR3aa: CASSLTGGTKPQHF
CDR3nt: TGTGCCAGCAGTTTAACAGGGGGCACAAAGCCCCAGCATTTT

d_gene: NA
v_gene: TRBV19
len: 17
j_gene: TRBJ2-2
abundance: once
CDR3aa: CASRPELGRLGIGELFF
CDR3nt: TGTGCCAGTAGACCAGAGCTGGGGCGACTTGGAATCGGGGAGCTGTTTTTT

d_gene: NA
v_gene: TRBV5-1
len: 16
j_gene: TRBJ1-3
abundance: once
CDR3aa: CASSLVGLPTPDTIYF
CDR3nt: TGCGCCAGCAGCTTGGTAGGGCTCCCGACCCCGGACACCATATATTTT

d_gene: TRBD2
v_gene: TRBV5-1
len: 17
j_gene: TRBJ2-3
abundance: NA
CDR3aa: CASSLGLAGIGPDTQYF
CDR3nt: TGCGCCAGCAGCCTCGGACTAGCGGGAATCGGCCCAGATACGCAGTATTTT

d_gene: TRBD1
v_gene: TRBV23-1
len: 17
j_gene: TRBJ2-2
abundance: NA
CDR3aa: CASRPKLDRDVTGELFF
CDR3nt: TGCGCCAGCCGCCCAAAGCTCGACAGGGACGTCACCGGGGAGCTGTTTTTT

d_gene: TRBD2
v_gene: TRBV5-4
len: 12
j_gene: TRBJ2-7
abundance: once
CDR3aa: CASTSGAEEQYF
CDR3nt: TGTGCCAGTACGAGCGGGGCCGAGGAGCAGTACTTC

d_gene: TRBD2
v_gene: TRBV5-8
len: 18
j_gene: TRBJ2-1
abundance: NA
CDR3aa: CASSSIVGTSGSPDEQFF
CDR3nt: TGTGCCAGCAGCTCGATCGTCGGGACTAGCGGAAGTCCGGATGAGCAGTTCTTC

d_gene: TRBD1
v_gene: TRBV11-2
len: 16
j_gene: TRBJ2-3
abundance: once
CDR3aa: CASSFPGQGLTDTQYF
CDR3nt: TGTGCCAGCAGCTTCCCAGGACAGGGCTTAACAGATACGCAGTATTTT

d_gene: NA
v_gene: TRBV4-3
len: 14
j_gene: TRBJ2-1
abundance: once
CDR3aa: CASSQDKGWAEQFF
CDR3nt: TGCGCCAGCAGCCAAGATAAGGGATGGGCTGAGCAGTTCTTC

d_gene: NA
v_gene: TRBV7-2
len: 13
j_gene: TRBJ2-3
abundance: NA
CDR3aa: CASSLVGGQTGYF
CDR3nt: TGTGCCAGCAGCTTAGTGGGAGGACAGACGGGGTATTTT

d_gene: NA
v_gene: TRBV5-6
len: 14
j_gene: TRBJ1-3
abundance: NA
CDR3aa: CASSLRGPGNTIYF
CDR3nt: TGTGCCAGCAGCTTGCGGGGTCCTGGAAACACCATATATTTT

d_gene: NA
v_gene: TRBV6-5
len: 13
j_gene: TRBJ1-2
abundance: NA
CDR3aa: CASSFHRAYGYTF
CDR3nt: TGTGCCAGCAGTTTTCATAGGGCCTATGGCTACACCTTC

d_gene: TRBD1
v_gene: TRBV10-2
len: 14
j_gene: TRBJ1-5
abundance: NA
CDR3aa: CASSERTGNQPQHF
CDR3nt: TGCGCCAGCAGTGAGCGGACAGGTAATCAGCCCCAGCATTTT

d_gene: NA
v_gene: TRBV15
len: 13
j_gene: TRBJ2-1
abundance: NA
CDR3aa: CATSRVAVSQQFF
CDR3nt: TGTGCCACCAGCAGGGTAGCGGTCAGTCAGCAGTTCTTC

d_gene: NA
v_gene: TRBV5-1
len: 14
j_gene: TRBJ2-7
abundance: once
CDR3aa: CASSLAQGGYEQYF
CDR3nt: TGCGCCAGCAGCTTGGCGCAGGGGGGATACGAGCAGTACTTC

d_gene: TRBD1
v_gene: TRBV19
len: 16
j_gene: TRBJ1-2
abundance: NA
CDR3aa: CASTTWGRQGSYGYTF
CDR3nt: TGTGCCAGTACCACTTGGGGGAGACAGGGCTCCTATGGCTACACCTTC

d_gene: TRBD1
v_gene: TRBV6-5
len: 16
j_gene: TRBJ2-1
abundance: NA
CDR3aa: CASSYSRTGAYNEQFF
CDR3nt: TGTGCCAGCAGTTACTCCCGGACAGGAGCCTACAATGAGCAGTTCTTC

d_gene: NA
v_gene: TRBV6-5
len: 15
j_gene: TRBJ2-2
abundance: NA
CDR3aa: CASSYRQGRVGELFF
CDR3nt: TGTGCCAGCAGTTACCGGCAGGGTAGGGTCGGGGAGCTGTTTTTT

d_gene: NA
v_gene: TRBV7-2
len: 15
j_gene: TRBJ1-5
abundance: NA
CDR3aa: CASSFRHVTDQPQHF
CDR3nt: TGTGCCAGCAGCTTCAGACACGTGACGGATCAGCCCCAGCATTTT

d_gene: NA
v_gene: TRBV5-1
len: 16
j_gene: TRBJ2-3
abundance: NA
CDR3aa: CAKDVDFQLGTDTQYF
CDR3nt: TGCGCCAAGGACGTCGATTTCCAGTTAGGCACAGATACGCAGTATTTT

d_gene: TRBD1
v_gene: TRBV7-6
len: 19
j_gene: TRBJ2-1
abundance: NA
CDR3aa: CASSLGQGHVPSSYNEQFF
CDR3nt: TGTGCCAGCAGCTTAGGACAGGGGCACGTCCCGAGCTCCTACAATGAGCAGTTCTTC

d_gene: TRBD1
v_gene: TRBV9
len: 17
j_gene: TRBJ1-2
abundance: NA
CDR3aa: CASSGPGQGDEDYGYTF
CDR3nt: TGTGCCAGCAGCGGACCGGGACAGGGGGATGAGGACTATGGCTACACCTTC

d_gene: NA
v_gene: TRBV27
len: 14
j_gene: TRBJ2-6
abundance: NA
CDR3aa: CASIFSSGANVLTF
CDR3nt: TGTGCCAGCATTTTTTCATCTGGGGCCAACGTCCTGACTTTC

d_gene: TRBD1
v_gene: TRBV7-8
len: 16
j_gene: TRBJ2-5
abundance: NA
CDR3aa: CASSLQNRGGRETQYF
CDR3nt: TGTGCCAGCAGTCTACAAAACAGGGGTGGAAGGGAGACCCAGTACTTC

d_gene: NA
v_gene: TRBV7-2
len: 14
j_gene: TRBJ2-7
abundance: NA
CDR3aa: CASSFGDTLYEQYF
CDR3nt: TGTGCCAGCAGCTTTGGGGACACCCTCTACGAGCAGTACTTC

d_gene: NA
v_gene: TRBV15
len: 14
j_gene: TRBJ2-4
abundance: once
CDR3aa: CATGSVGARDIQYF
CDR3nt: TGTGCCACCGGTTCAGTGGGGGCTAGGGACATTCAGTACTTC

d_gene: NA
v_gene: TRBV15
len: 14
j_gene: TRBJ2-7
abundance: NA
CDR3aa: CATSRDQGPYEQYF
CDR3nt: TGTGCCACCAGCAGAGATCAAGGCCCCTACGAGCAGTACTTC

d_gene: TRBD2
v_gene: TRBV5-1
len: 16
j_gene: TRBJ2-6
abundance: NA
CDR3aa: CASSYRGEAGANVLTF
CDR3nt: TGCGCCAGCAGCTACCGGGGGGAGGCTGGGGCCAACGTCCTGACTTTC

d_gene: NA
v_gene: TRBV11-2
len: 13
j_gene: TRBJ2-5
abundance: NA
CDR3aa: CASSHWPGETQYF
CDR3nt: TGTGCCAGCAGCCATTGGCCAGGGGAGACCCAGTACTTC

d_gene: NA
v_gene: TRBV5-5
len: 17
j_gene: TRBJ1-1
abundance: NA
CDR3aa: CASSSGILTGPNTEAFF
CDR3nt: TGTGCCAGCAGCTCGGGGATCCTCACAGGGCCCAACACTGAAGCTTTCTTT

d_gene: TRBD2
v_gene: TRBV7-2
len: 16
j_gene: TRBJ2-2
abundance: NA
CDR3aa: CASRPKLGRESGELFF
CDR3nt: TGTGCCAGCAGACCTAAGCTAGGGCGGGAGTCCGGGGAGCTGTTTTTT

d_gene: NA
v_gene: TRBV19
len: 11
j_gene: TRBJ2-2
abundance: NA
CDR3aa: CASPHTGELFF
CDR3nt: TGTGCCAGTCCTCACACCGGGGAGCTGTTTTTT

d_gene: TRBD2
v_gene: TRBV19
len: 14
j_gene: TRBJ2-3
abundance: NA
CDR3aa: CASSVGTTTDTQYF
CDR3nt: TGTGCCAGTAGTGTCGGGACTACGACAGATACGCAGTATTTT